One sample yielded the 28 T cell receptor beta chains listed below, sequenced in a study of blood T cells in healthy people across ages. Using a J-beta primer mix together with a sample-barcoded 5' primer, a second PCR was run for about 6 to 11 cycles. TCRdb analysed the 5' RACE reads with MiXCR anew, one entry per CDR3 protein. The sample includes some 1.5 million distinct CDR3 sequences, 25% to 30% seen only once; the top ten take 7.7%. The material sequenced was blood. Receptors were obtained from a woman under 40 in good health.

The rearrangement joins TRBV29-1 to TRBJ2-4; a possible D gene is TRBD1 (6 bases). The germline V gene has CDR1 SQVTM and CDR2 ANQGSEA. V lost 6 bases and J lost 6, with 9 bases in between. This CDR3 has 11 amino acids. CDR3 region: CSVQDRNIQYF. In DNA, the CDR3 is TGCAGCGTCCAGGACAGAAACATTCAGTACTTC.

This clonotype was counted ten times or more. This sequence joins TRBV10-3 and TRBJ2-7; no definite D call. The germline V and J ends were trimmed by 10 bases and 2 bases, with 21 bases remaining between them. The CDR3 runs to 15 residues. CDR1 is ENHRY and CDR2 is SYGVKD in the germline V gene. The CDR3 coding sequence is TGTGCCACCGGCTGGTGGTTGGCGGATACCTACGAGCAGTACTTC. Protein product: CATGWWLADTYEQYF.

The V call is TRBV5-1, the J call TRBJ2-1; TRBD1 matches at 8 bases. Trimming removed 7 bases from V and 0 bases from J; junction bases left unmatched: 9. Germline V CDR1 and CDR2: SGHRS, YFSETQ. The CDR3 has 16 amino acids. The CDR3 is CASGDRRRISYNEQFF. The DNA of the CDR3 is TGCGCCAGCGGGGACAGGCGCCGAATCTCCTACAATGAGCAGTTCTTC.

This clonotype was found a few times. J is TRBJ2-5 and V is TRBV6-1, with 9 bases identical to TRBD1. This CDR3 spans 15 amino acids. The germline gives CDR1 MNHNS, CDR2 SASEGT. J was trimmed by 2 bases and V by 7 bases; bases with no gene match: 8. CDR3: CASTRGQGQQETQYF. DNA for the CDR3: TGTGCCAGCACTAGAGGACAGGGGCAACAAGAGACCCAGTACTTC.

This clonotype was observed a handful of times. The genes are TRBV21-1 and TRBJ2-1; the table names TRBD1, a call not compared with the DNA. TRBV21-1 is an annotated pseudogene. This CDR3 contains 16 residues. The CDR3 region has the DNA TGTGCCAGCAGCGGGAGACCGGGACAGGGGGGCAATGAGCAGTTCTTC. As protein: CASSGRPGQGGNEQFF.

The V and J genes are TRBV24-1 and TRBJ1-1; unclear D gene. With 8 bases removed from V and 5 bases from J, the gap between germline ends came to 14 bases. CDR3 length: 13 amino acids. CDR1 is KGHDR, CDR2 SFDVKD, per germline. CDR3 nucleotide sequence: TGTGCCACCAAGGGTGGCAGCGGGACTGAAGCTTTCTTT. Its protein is CATKGGSGTEAFF.

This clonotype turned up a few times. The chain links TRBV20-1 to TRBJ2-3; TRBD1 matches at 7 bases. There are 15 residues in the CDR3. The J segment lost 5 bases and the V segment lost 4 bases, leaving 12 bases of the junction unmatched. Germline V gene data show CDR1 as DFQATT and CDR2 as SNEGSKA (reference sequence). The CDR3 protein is CSANDPTGRIDTQYF. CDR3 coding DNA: TGCAGTGCTAACGATCCGACAGGGAGAATAGATACGCAGTATTTT.

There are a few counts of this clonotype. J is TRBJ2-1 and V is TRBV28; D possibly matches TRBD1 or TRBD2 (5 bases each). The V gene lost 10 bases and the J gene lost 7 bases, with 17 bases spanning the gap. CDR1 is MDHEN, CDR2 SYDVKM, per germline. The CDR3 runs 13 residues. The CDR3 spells CATLLGRENEQFF. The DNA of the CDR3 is TGTGCCACCTTACTGGGCAGGGAGAATGAGCAGTTCTTC.

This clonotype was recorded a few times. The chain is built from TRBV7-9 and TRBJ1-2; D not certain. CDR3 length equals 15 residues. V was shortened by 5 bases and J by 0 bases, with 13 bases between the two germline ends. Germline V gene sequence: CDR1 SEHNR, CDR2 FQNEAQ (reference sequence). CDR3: CASSRSIRTNYGYTF. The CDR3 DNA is TGTGCCAGCAGCCGTTCGATCAGGACTAACTATGGCTACACCTTC. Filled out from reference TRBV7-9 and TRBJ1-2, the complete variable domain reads DTGVSQNPRHKITKRGQNVTFRCDPISEHNRLYWYRQTLGQGPEFLTYFQNEAQLEKSRLLSDRFSAERPKGSFSTLEIQRTEQGDSAMYLCASSRSIRTNYGYTFGSGTRLTVV.

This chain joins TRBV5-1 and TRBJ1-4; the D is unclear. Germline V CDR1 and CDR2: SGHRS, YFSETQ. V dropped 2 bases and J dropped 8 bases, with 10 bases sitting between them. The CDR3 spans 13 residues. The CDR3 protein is CASSLRVGEKLFF. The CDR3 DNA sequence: TGCGCCAGCAGCTTAAGGGTTGGAGAAAAACTGTTTTTT.

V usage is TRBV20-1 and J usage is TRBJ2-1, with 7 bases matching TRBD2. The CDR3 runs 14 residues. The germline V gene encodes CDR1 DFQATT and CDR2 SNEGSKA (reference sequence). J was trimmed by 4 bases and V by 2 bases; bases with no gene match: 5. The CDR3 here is CSARLAVDYNEQFF. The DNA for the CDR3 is TGCAGTGCTAGACTAGCGGTCGATTACAATGAGCAGTTCTTC.

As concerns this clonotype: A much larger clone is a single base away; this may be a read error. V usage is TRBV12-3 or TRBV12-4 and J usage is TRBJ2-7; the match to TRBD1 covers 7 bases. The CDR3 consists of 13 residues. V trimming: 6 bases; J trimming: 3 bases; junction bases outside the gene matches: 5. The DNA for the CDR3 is TGTGCCAGCAGGTTTGACAGGGACTACGAGCAGTACTTC. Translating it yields CASRFDRDYEQYF.

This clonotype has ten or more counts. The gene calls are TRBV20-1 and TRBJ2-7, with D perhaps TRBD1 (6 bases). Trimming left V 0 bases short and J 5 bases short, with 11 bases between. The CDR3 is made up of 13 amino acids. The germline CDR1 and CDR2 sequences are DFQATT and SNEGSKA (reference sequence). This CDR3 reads CSARDGAGDEQYF. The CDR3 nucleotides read TGCAGTGCTAGAGATGGCGCAGGGGACGAGCAGTACTTC.

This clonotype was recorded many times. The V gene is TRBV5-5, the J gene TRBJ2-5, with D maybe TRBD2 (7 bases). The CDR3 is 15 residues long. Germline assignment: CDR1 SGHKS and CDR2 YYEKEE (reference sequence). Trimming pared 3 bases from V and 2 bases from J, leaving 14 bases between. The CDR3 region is CASSSGGGRQETQYF. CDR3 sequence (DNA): TGTGCCAGCAGCTCGGGCGGGGGCAGGCAAGAGACCCAGTACTTC.

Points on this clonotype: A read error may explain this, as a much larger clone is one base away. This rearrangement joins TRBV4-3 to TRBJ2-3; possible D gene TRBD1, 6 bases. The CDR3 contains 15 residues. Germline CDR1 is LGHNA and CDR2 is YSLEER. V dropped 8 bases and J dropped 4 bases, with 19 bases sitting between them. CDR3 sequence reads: CASSAGAGAADTQYF. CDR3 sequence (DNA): TGCGCCAGCTCGGCCGGGGCAGGGGCGGCAGATACGCAGTATTTT.

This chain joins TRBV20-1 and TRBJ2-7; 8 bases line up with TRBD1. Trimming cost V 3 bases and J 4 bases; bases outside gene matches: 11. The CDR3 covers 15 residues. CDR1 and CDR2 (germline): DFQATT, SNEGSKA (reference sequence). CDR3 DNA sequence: TGCAGTGCTAGTGGGGCTTTACAGGGGGGTTACGAGCAGTACTTC. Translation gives CSASGALQGGYEQYF.

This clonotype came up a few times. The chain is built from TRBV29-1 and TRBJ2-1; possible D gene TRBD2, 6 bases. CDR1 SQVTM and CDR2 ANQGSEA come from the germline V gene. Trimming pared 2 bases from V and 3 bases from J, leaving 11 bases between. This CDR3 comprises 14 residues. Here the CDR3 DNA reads TGCAGCGTTGAAAGGGTTAGCGGCTACAATGAGCAGTTCTTC. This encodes CSVERVSGYNEQFF.

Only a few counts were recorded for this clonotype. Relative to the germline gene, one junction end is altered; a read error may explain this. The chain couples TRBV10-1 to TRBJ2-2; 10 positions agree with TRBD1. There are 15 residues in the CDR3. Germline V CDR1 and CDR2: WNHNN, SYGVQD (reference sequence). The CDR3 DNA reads TGCGCCAGCAGCTCGGACAGGGGGAACCCCGGGGAGCTGTTTTTT. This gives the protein CASSSDRGNPGELFF.

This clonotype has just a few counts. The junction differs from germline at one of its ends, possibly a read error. The CDR3 region is CAGSLDVSGQYF. The CDR3 DNA follows: TGTGCCGGCAGCTTAGATGTTAGTGGGCAGTACTTC. The chain couples TRBV7-2 to TRBJ2-7; D gene uncertain. Looked up from germline, CDR1 is SGHTA and CDR2 is FQGNSA. The CDR3 has 12 residues.

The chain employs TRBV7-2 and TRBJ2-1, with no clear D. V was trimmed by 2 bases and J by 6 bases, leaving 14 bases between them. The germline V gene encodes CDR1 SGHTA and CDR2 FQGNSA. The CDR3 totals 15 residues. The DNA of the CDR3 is TGTGCCAGCAGCTTACTCCTCGCCGCGATCAATGAGCAGTTCTTC. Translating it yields CASSLLLAAINEQFF. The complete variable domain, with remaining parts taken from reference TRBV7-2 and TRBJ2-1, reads GAGVSQSPSNKVTEKGKDVELRCDPISGHTALYWYRQSLGQGLEFLIYFQGNSAPDKSGLPSDRFSAERTGGSVSTLTIQRTQQEDSAVYLCASSLLLAAINEQFFGPGTRLTVL.

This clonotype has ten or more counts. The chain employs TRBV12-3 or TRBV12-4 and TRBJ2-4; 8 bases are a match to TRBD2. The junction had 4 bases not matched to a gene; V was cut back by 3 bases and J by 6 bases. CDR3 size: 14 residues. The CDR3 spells CASSFSSGGNIQYF. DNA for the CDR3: TGTGCCAGCAGTTTCTCCAGCGGGGGAAACATTCAGTACTTC.

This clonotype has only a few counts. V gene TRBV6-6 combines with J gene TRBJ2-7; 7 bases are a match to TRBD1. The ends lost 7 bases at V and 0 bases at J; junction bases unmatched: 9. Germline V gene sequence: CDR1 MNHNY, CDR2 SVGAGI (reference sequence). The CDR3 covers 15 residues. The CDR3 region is CASIETGTGSYEQYF. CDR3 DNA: TGTGCCAGCATTGAGACAGGGACGGGCTCCTACGAGCAGTACTTC.

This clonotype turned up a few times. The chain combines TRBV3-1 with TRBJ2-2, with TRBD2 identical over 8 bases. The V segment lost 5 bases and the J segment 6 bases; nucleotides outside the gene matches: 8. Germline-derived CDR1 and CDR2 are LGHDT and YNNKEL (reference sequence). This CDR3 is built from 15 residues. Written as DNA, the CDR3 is TGTGCCAGCAGCAAGGCGGGGGGATCGGCCGGGGAGCTGTTTTTT. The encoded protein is CASSKAGGSAGELFF.

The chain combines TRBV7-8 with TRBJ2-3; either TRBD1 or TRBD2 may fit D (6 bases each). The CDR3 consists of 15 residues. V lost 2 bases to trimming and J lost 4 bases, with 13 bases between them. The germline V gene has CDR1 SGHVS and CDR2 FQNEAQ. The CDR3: CASSLILGGPDTQYF. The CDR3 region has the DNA TGTGCCAGCAGCTTAATACTGGGGGGCCCAGATACGCAGTATTTT.

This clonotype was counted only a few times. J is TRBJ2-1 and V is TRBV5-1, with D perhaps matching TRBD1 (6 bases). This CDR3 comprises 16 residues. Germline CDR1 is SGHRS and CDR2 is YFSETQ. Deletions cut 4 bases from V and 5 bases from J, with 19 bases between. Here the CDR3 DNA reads TGCGCCAGCAGCCCGGACTCAGGGGCCTCGGACAATGAGCAGTTCTTC. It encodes CASSPDSGASDNEQFF.

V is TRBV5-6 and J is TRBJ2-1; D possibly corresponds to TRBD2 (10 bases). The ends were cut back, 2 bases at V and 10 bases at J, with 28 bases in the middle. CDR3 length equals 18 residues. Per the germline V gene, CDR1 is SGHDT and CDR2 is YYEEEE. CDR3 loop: CASSFSRQGELAGLEQFF. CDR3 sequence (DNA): TGTGCCAGCAGCTTCTCTCGACAGGGGGAACTAGCGGGATTGGAGCAGTTCTTC.

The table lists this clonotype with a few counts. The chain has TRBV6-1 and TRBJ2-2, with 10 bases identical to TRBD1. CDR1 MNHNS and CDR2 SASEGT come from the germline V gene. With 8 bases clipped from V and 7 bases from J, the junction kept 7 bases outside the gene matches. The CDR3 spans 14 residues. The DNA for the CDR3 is TGTGCCAGCGCCGGGACAGGGGTTTTCGGGGAGCTGTTTTTT. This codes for CASAGTGVFGELFF.

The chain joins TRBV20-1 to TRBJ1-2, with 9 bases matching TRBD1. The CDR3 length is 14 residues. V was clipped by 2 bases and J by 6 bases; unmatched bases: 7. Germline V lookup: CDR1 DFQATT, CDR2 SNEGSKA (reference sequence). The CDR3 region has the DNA TGCAGTGCTAGAACAGGGGGCGATACCGATGGCTACACCTTC. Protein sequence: CSARTGGDTDGYTF.